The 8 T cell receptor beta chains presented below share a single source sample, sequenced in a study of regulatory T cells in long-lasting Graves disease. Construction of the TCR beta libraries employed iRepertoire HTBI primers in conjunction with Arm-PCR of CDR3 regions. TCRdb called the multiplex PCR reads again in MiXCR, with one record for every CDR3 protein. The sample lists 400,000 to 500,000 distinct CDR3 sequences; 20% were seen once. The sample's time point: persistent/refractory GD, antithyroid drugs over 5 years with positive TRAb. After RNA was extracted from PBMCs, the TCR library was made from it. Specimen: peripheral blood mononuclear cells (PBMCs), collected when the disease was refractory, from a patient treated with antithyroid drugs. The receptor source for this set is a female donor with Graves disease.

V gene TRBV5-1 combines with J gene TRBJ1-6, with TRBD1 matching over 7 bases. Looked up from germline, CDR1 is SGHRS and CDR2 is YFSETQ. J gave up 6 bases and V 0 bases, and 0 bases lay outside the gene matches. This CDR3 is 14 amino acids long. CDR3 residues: CASSLAGGNSPLHF. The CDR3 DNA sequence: TGCGCCAGCAGCTTGGCAGGGGGTAATTCACCCCTCCACTTT.

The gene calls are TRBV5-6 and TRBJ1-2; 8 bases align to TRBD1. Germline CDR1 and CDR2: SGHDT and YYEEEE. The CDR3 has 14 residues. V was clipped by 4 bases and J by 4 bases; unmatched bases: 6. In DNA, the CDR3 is TGTGCCAGCAGCCGACAGGGGATTACCTATGGCTACACCTTC. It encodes CASSRQGITYGYTF.

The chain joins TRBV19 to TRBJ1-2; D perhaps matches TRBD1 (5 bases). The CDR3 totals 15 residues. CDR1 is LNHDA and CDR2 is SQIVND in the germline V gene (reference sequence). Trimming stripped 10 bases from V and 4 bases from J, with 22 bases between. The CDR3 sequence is CATEAGGYGLYGYTF. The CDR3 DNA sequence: TGTGCCACTGAAGCGGGGGGATACGGCCTCTATGGCTACACCTTC. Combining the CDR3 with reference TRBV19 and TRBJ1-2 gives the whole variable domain DGGITQSPKYLFRKEGQNVTLSCEQNLNHDAMYWYRQDPGQGLRLIYYSQIVNDFQKGDIAEGYSVSREKKESFPLTVTSAQKNPTAFYLCATEAGGYGLYGYTFGSGTRLTVV.

The CDR3 protein is CASSYSGGREQYF. CDR3 DNA: TGTGCCAGCAGTTACTCGGGGGGGCGGGAGCAGTACTTC. The rearrangement uses TRBV6-5 and TRBJ2-7; TRBD2 might be the D (7 bases). The CDR3 covers 13 residues. V shed 0 bases and J shed 7 bases, with 10 bases lying between them. Per the germline V gene, CDR1 is MNHEY and CDR2 is SVGAGI.

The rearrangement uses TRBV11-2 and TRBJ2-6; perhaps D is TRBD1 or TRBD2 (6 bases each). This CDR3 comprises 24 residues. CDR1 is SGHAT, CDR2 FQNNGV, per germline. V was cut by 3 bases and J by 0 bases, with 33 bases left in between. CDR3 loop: CASSFPRGGRVPVSASSGANVLTF. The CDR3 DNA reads TGTGCCAGCAGCTTCCCCCGAGGGGGGAGAGTACCCGTCTCGGCCTCCTCTGGGGCCAACGTCCTGACTTTC.

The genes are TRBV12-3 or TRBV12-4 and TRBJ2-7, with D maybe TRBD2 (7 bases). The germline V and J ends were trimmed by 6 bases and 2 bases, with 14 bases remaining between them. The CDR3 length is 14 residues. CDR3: CASRRSGTTYEQYF. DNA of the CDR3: TGTGCCAGCAGGAGGAGCGGGACAACCTACGAGCAGTACTTC.

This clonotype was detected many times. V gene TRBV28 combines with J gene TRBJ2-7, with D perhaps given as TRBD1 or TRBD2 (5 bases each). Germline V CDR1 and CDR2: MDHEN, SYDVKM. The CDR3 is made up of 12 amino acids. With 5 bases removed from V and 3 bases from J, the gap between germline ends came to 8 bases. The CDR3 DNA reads TGTGCCAGCAGTGGGACGGTCTACGAGCAGTACTTC. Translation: CASSGTVYEQYF.

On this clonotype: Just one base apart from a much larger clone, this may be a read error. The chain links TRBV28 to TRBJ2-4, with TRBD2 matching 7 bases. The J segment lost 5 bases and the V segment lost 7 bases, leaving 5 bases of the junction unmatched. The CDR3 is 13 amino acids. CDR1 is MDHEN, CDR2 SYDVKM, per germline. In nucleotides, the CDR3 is TGTGCCAGCAAAGGAGGGAGGGAAAACATTCAGTACTTC. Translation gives CASKGGRENIQYF.